The 32 T cell receptor beta chains below all came from one sample that was sequenced in a study of Graves' ophthalmopathy and Graves' hyperthyroidism. The sequenced template was RNA, covering the TCR beta CDR3 region. RT-PCR with HTBI primers came first, then second-round multiplex PCR. TCRdb analysed the multiplex PCR reads with MiXCR anew, one entry per CDR3 protein. In the table there are some 160,000 distinct CDR3 sequences, 39% of which are singletons. Material: peripheral blood. These receptors all stem from a man between 25 and 39 years old with Graves' ophthalmopathy.

This clonotype has a count of ten or more. The rearrangement links TRBV6-2 or TRBV6-3 to TRBJ2-3, with a tentative D call TRBD2 (6 bases). This CDR3 comprises 17 residues. V was shortened by 3 bases and J by 6 bases, with 22 bases between the two germline ends. Germline V CDR1 and CDR2: MNHEY, SVGEGT. CDR3 residues: CASSYVWGRTLKDTQYF. CDR3 sequence (DNA): TGTGCCAGCAGTTATGTTTGGGGGAGGACCCTCAAGGATACGCAGTATTTT.

CDR3 protein: CASTPRGQGIGEQYF. The DNA of the CDR3 is TGTGCCAGCACCCCTAGGGGACAGGGGATAGGCGAGCAGTACTTC. This chain joins TRBV6-2 or TRBV6-3 and TRBJ2-7, with TRBD1 matching 10 bases. The CDR3 is 15 amino acids. Germline V CDR1 and CDR2: MNHEY, SVGEGT. V dropped 7 bases and J dropped 6; count of bases not matched to a gene: 12.

This clonotype was seen repeatedly, ten times or more. The chain is built from TRBV12-3 or TRBV12-4 and TRBJ2-5; D is perhaps TRBD2 (5 bases). The CDR3 length is 14 residues. The V end lost 5 bases, the J end lost 5 bases, and 15 bases lay between the germline ends. The CDR3 DNA follows: TGTGCCAGCAGTGACCCCGATCGGGATGAGACCCAGTACTTC. Translated: CASSDPDRDETQYF.

This sequence joins TRBV19 and TRBJ1-3; no firm D call. This CDR3 contains 15 residues. With 8 bases removed from V and 2 bases from J, the gap between germline ends came to 16 bases. Germline V gene data show CDR1 as LNHDA and CDR2 as SQIVND (reference sequence). CDR3 DNA: TGTGCCAGTTCAACTACCGCGGGTACTGGAAACACCATATATTTT. Its protein product is CASSTTAGTGNTIYF.

The table lists this clonotype with many counts. The V and J genes are TRBV12-3 or TRBV12-4 and TRBJ1-2; the D gene is possibly TRBD1 (5 bases). The V gene lost 6 bases and the J gene lost 5 bases, with 19 bases spanning the gap. The CDR3 has 15 residues. The CDR3 reads CASSPGTTSAYGYTF. CDR3 coding DNA: TGTGCCAGCAGCCCGGGGACCACATCGGCGTATGGCTACACCTTC.

V gene TRBV24-1 combines with J gene TRBJ2-7, with a tentative D call TRBD1 (6 bases). The V gene's germline CDR1 is KGHDR and CDR2 SFDVKD. V lost 3 bases and J 0 bases, leaving 11 bases between the germline ends. The CDR3 runs to 15 residues. In DNA form, the CDR3 reads TGTGCCACCAGTGATGCCACAGGGACCTCCTACGAGCAGTACTTC. It translates to CATSDATGTSYEQYF.

The table lists this clonotype with many counts. The rearrangement uses TRBV5-1 and TRBJ1-1, with D unclear. This CDR3 is 15 amino acids long. CDR1 and CDR2 (germline): SGHRS, YFSETQ. Trimming removed 0 bases from V and 1 base from J, with 10 bases in between. CDR3 sequence (DNA): TGCGCCAGCAGCTTGGTGGTGTCCCCGAACACTGAAGCTTTCTTT. Translating gives CASSLVVSPNTEAFF.

The genes are TRBV6-5 and TRBJ2-4; D is undetermined. This CDR3 spans 15 amino acids. Trimming took 4 bases from V and 0 from J, leaving 10 bases between them. CDR1 and CDR2 (germline): MNHEY, SVGAGI. The CDR3 DNA is TGTGCCAGCAGTTCCTGGACGGTAGCCAAAAACATTCAGTACTTC. Translation: CASSSWTVAKNIQYF.

This clonotype was seen at least ten times. The chain uses TRBV2 and TRBJ2-2; D perhaps matches TRBD1 (6 bases). CDR3 length equals 14 residues. CDR1 is SNHLY, CDR2 FYNNEI, per germline. The V end was cut by 7 bases, the J end by 3 bases, with 12 bases between. DNA for the CDR3: TGTGCCAGCAACACGGGACAAGACACCGGGGAGCTGTTTTTT. Translating it yields CASNTGQDTGELFF.

This clonotype was recorded at least ten times. V and J are TRBV24-1 and TRBJ1-2; TRBD1 might be the D (5 bases). Germline CDR1 reads KGHDR; CDR2 reads SFDVKD. V lost 4 bases and J 4 bases, leaving 15 bases between the germline ends. The CDR3 length is 15 residues. CDR3 DNA sequence: TGTGCCACCAGTGACTCCGGGACCGACCTCTATGGCTACACCTTC. It encodes CATSDSGTDLYGYTF.

This clonotype was detected many times. V gene TRBV30 combines with J gene TRBJ2-6; the match to TRBD2 covers 9 bases. The CDR3 runs 16 residues. Per germline, CDR1 GTSNPN and CDR2 SVGIG (reference sequence). V lost 2 bases and J lost 1; bases outside the gene matches: 3. CDR3 amino acids: CAWSLAGVSGANVLTF. In DNA form, the CDR3 reads TGTGCCTGGAGTTTAGCGGGAGTTTCTGGGGCCAACGTCCTGACTTTC.

Ten or more counts support this clonotype. This chain uses TRBV18 with TRBJ2-6; no definite D call. V lost 6 bases, J lost 0 bases, and 9 bases lay in between. CDR3 length equals 15 residues. Germline CDR1 reads KGHSH; CDR2 reads LQKENI. CDR3 protein: CASSRDTSGANVLTF. The DNA for the CDR3 is TGTGCCAGCTCCCGAGACACCTCTGGGGCCAACGTCCTGACTTTC.

This clonotype was counted at least ten times. The DNA for the CDR3 is TGTGCCAGCAGCTTGGGACAGGGAAATGGCTACACCTTC. This translates into CASSLGQGNGYTF. The chain is built from TRBV7-2 and TRBJ1-2; 9 bases map to TRBD1. After removal of 3 bases from V and 6 bases from J, the junction contained 2 bases not matched to a gene. Germline V gene sequence: CDR1 SGHTA, CDR2 FQGNSA. This CDR3 region has 13 residues.

CDR3 residues: CASSDFSTGSYEQYF. In DNA form, the CDR3 reads TGTGCCAGCAGTGACTTTTCGACAGGGTCCTACGAGCAGTACTTC. V and J are TRBV6-1 and TRBJ2-7, with TRBD1 matching 7 bases. In germline, CDR1 is MNHNS, CDR2 SASEGT. After removal of 3 bases from V and 1 base from J, the junction contained 6 bases not matched to a gene. This CDR3 comprises 15 residues.

This clonotype has at least ten counts. The chain couples TRBV6-5 to TRBJ1-3, with 8 bases fitting TRBD1. With 0 bases clipped from V and 0 bases from J, the junction kept 4 bases outside the gene matches. Germline-derived CDR1 and CDR2 are MNHEY and SVGAGI. CDR3 length: 17 residues. CDR3 in DNA: TGTGCCAGCAGTTACTCGCGACAGGGGAGCTCTGGAAACACCATATATTTT. It translates to CASSYSRQGSSGNTIYF.

The chain uses TRBV6-5 and TRBJ1-5; D uncertain. The CDR3 consists of 13 residues. Trimming took 1 base from V and 6 from J, leaving 7 bases between them. The germline gives CDR1 MNHEY, CDR2 SVGAGI. For the CDR3, the DNA is TGTGCCAGCAGTTACTTTGTTGGTCAGCCCCAGCATTTT. The encoded protein is CASSYFVGQPQHF.

The chain couples TRBV7-2 to TRBJ1-2; D remains ambiguous. Germline-derived CDR1 and CDR2 are SGHTA and FQGNSA. CDR3 length equals 14 residues. Between the trimmed V and J ends, which lost 1 base and 1 base, there was a span of 7 bases. For the CDR3, the DNA is TGTGCCAGCAGCTTAGTGTTCAATAACTATGGCTACACCTTC. Amino acid sequence: CASSLVFNNYGYTF.

This clonotype has at least ten counts. The rearrangement joins TRBV28 to TRBJ2-3, with a tentative D call TRBD1 (5 bases). V was trimmed by 6 bases and J by 3 bases, leaving 16 bases between them. Germline loops: CDR1 MDHEN, CDR2 SYDVKM. CDR3 length: 15 residues. CDR3 DNA sequence: TGTGCCAGCAGCTCCCGGCAGGGTCTAACAGATACGCAGTATTTT. Translated: CASSSRQGLTDTQYF. The full variable domain, in which reference TRBV28 and TRBJ2-3 provide the parts outside the CDR3, is DVKVTQSSRYLVKRTGEKVFLECVQDMDHENMFWYRQDPGLGLRLIYFSYDVKMKEKGDIPEGYSVSREKKERFSLILESASTNQTSMYLCASSSRQGLTDTQYFGPGTRLTVL.

This clonotype was observed a few times. In DNA, the CDR3 is TGTGCCAGCAGTTACCGGGGGCGACGACGTACTGAAGCTTTCTTT. This gives the protein CASSYRGRRRTEAFF. V and J are TRBV6-5 and TRBJ1-1; D might be TRBD1 (6 bases). V was cut by 2 bases and J by 5 bases, with 15 bases left in between. The CDR3 has 15 amino acids. Looked up from germline, CDR1 is MNHEY and CDR2 is SVGAGI.

V and J are TRBV6-2 or TRBV6-3 and TRBJ1-2; D not resolved. The germline gives CDR1 MNHEY, CDR2 SVGEGT. V lost 6 bases to trimming and J lost 4 bases, with 15 bases between them. The CDR3 length is 14 residues. CDR3 coding DNA: TGTGCCAGCAGCCCAGTGGAGAACATCTATGGCTACACCTTC. Translating it yields CASSPVENIYGYTF.

The chain uses TRBV2 and TRBJ1-5, with 8 bases identical to TRBD1. V lost 9 bases to trimming and J lost 6 bases; unmatched junction nucleotides: 7. Per the germline V gene, CDR1 is SNHLY and CDR2 is FYNNEI. This CDR3 has 13 residues. CDR3 in DNA: TGTGCCAGTAATCCAGGGGGCCGTCAGCCCCAGCATTTT. As protein: CASNPGGRQPQHF.

Worth noting for this clonotype: At one boundary the junction diverges from the germline segment, which might be a read error. V and J are TRBV12-3 or TRBV12-4 and TRBJ2-7; weak D call: TRBD2 (5 bases). The CDR3 extends over 16 amino acids. DNA for the CDR3: TGTGCCGGCAGCCAAGACCTCCGCGGTTCGGGATACGAGCAGTACTTC. Amino acid sequence: CAGSQDLRGSGYEQYF.

The chain combines TRBV6-1 with TRBJ2-5, with a tentative D call TRBD1 (5 bases). The CDR3 has 13 amino acids. With 3 bases removed from V and 3 bases from J, the gap between germline ends came to 8 bases. The germline gives CDR1 MNHNS, CDR2 SASEGT. CDR3 protein: CASSEGRKETQYF. CDR3 coding DNA: TGTGCCAGCAGTGAGGGGCGGAAAGAGACCCAGTACTTC.

This chain connects TRBV12-3 or TRBV12-4 to TRBJ2-7; TRBD2 matches 12 bases. This CDR3 is built from 14 residues. V shed 5 bases and J 5 bases; nucleotides not matched to a gene: 4. CDR3 bases: TGTGCCAGCAGTACTAGCGGGGGGTCGGACGAGCAGTACTTC. This encodes CASSTSGGSDEQYF.

In this sample, this clonotype turned up many times. V and J are TRBV2 and TRBJ1-5; D is perhaps TRBD1 (6 bases). V was pared by 7 bases and J by 5 bases, with 18 bases between. Per germline, CDR1 SNHLY and CDR2 FYNNEI. The CDR3 loop spans 15 amino acids. In DNA, the CDR3 is TGTGCCAGCAATCGCGGGGGGCTAAGGTATCAGCCCCAGCATTTT. Its protein is CASNRGGLRYQPQHF. Drawing the rest from reference TRBV2 and TRBJ1-5, the complete variable domain is EPEVTQTPSHQVTQMGQEVILRCVPISNHLYFYWYRQILGQKVEFLVSFYNNEISEKSEIFDDQFSVERPDGSNFTLKIRSTKLEDSAMYFCASNRGGLRYQPQHFGDGTRLSIL.

CDR3 in amino acids: CASSYGTGVDEQYF. In nucleotides, the CDR3 is TGTGCCAGCAGTTACGGGACAGGGGTTGACGAGCAGTACTTC. The chain joins TRBV6-5 to TRBJ2-7; 10 nucleotides line up with TRBD1. This CDR3 is 14 amino acids long. Germline V lookup: CDR1 MNHEY, CDR2 SVGAGI. V trimming: 2 bases; J trimming: 5 bases; junction bases outside the gene matches: 3.

The chain joins TRBV7-2 to TRBJ2-7; TRBD2 agrees at 9 bases. Germline CDR1 and CDR2: SGHTA and FQGNSA. V was clipped by 4 bases and J by 3 bases; unmatched bases: 7. The CDR3 has 15 amino acids. The CDR3 coding sequence is TGTGCCAGCAGCTCCACCGGGACTAGCTTCTACGAGCAGTACTTC. It translates to CASSSTGTSFYEQYF.

This clonotype was seen many times. This rearrangement joins TRBV5-1 to TRBJ2-7; D possibly uses TRBD1 or TRBD2 (5 bases each). CDR1 and CDR2 (germline): SGHRS, YFSETQ. Trimming shortened V by 0 bases and J by 4 bases, and 11 bases separated the two germline ends. The CDR3 is made up of 14 amino acids. The CDR3 reads CASSLGDHVYEQYF. CDR3 coding DNA: TGCGCCAGCAGCTTGGGGGACCACGTATACGAGCAGTACTTC.

This chain joins TRBV11-2 and TRBJ1-2; D not certain. Germline lookup yields CDR1 SGHAT and CDR2 FQNNGV. The CDR3 sequence is 15 residues long. The V and J ends lost 0 bases and 4 bases respectively, with 12 bases between them. CDR3 in DNA: TGTGCCAGCAGCTTAGAGGTCACAGACATCTATGGCTACACCTTC. As protein: CASSLEVTDIYGYTF.

This clonotype was counted at least ten times. The chain has TRBV5-8 and TRBJ1-2; D is ambiguous. Germline CDR1 SGHTS, CDR2 YDEGEE. The length of the CDR3 is 10 residues. Between the trimmed V and J ends, which lost 4 bases and 8 bases, there was a span of 6 bases. Written as DNA, the CDR3 is TGTGCCAGCAGCCGTGGGGGCTACACCTTC. This sequence encodes CASSRGGYTF. Using reference TRBV5-8 and TRBJ1-2 for the parts outside the CDR3, the full variable domain is EAGVTQSPTHLIKTRGQQATLRCSPISGHTSVYWYQQALGLGLQFLLWYDEGEERNRGNFPPRFSGRQFPNYSSELNVNALELEDSALYLCASSRGGYTFGSGTRLTVV.

This clonotype was found many times. The rearrangement links TRBV12-3 or TRBV12-4 to TRBJ2-5; TRBD1 agrees at 7 bases. This CDR3 spans 15 amino acids. With 3 bases clipped from V and 4 bases from J, the junction kept 8 bases outside the gene matches. DNA for the CDR3: TGTGCCAGCAGTTTTCGAGGGGGCGAGCCAGAGACCCAGTACTTC. Residues: CASSFRGGEPETQYF.

This clonotype was seen ten or more times. The chain links TRBV7-3 to TRBJ2-2; D gene unclear. V was clipped by 6 bases and J by 1 base, with 9 bases between them. The V gene's germline CDR1 is SGHTA and CDR2 FQGTGA. CDR3 length: 14 amino acids. CDR3 coding DNA: TGTGCCAGCAGGGAGAGTCTGAACACCGGGGAGCTGTTTTTT. Its translation: CASRESLNTGELFF.